This passage covers 29 T cell receptor beta chains from one sample sequenced in a study of T cell responses to AZD1222 COVID-19 vaccine. TCRdb keeps only in-frame clones here, not all; method: immunoSEQ multiplex PCR. The data contain about 160,000 clones, approximately 92% of them singletons. This material consisted of peripheral blood, taken on day 0 of AZD1222 vaccination. The receptors here all came from an adult in good health.

The chain has TRBV16 and TRBJ1-1, with D maybe TRBD1 (5 bases). The CDR3 spans 12 residues. Germline V gene lookup returns CDR1 KGHSY and CDR2 FQNENV. Trimming stripped 3 bases from V and 4 bases from J, with 6 bases between. CDR3 sequence reads: CASSQGGTEAFF. As DNA, the CDR3 is TGTGCCAGCAGCCAGGGGGGCACTGAAGCTTTCTTT. The whole variable domain, remainder taken from reference TRBV16 and TRBJ1-1, is GEEVAQTPKHLVRGEGQKAKLYCAPIKGHSYVFWYQQVLKNEFKFLISFQNENVFDETGMPKERFSAKCLPNSPCSLEIQATKLEDSAVYFCASSQGGTEAFFGQGTRLTVV.

V and J are TRBV28 and TRBJ1-2; D gene uncertain. With 4 bases removed from V and 4 bases from J, the gap between germline ends came to 10 bases. CDR1 and CDR2 (germline): MDHEN, SYDVKM. The CDR3 contains 13 residues. The CDR3 DNA reads TGTGCCAGCAGTTCCTCGGACCGCTATGGCTACACCTTC. This encodes CASSSSDRYGYTF.

This chain joins TRBV2 and TRBJ1-5; TRBD1 matches at 7 bases. Trimming at V came to 6 bases and at J to 4 bases, leaving 12 bases not matched to a gene. This CDR3 spans 16 amino acids. Germline loops: CDR1 SNHLY, CDR2 FYNNEI. The CDR3 region has the DNA TGTGCCAGCAGCGGACAGGCCAAGAAGTTTAATCAGCCCCAGCATTTT. Encoded protein: CASSGQAKKFNQPQHF.

The chain couples TRBV19 to TRBJ2-7; D is unresolved. The CDR3 spans 13 residues. Germline-derived CDR1 and CDR2 are LNHDA and SQIVND (reference sequence). Trimming removed 6 bases from V and 4 bases from J, with 13 bases in between. Here the CDR3 reads CASRQTAGYEQYF. The CDR3 DNA sequence: TGTGCCAGTAGACAGACCGCAGGTTACGAGCAGTACTTC.

The chain recombines TRBV9 with TRBJ2-2, with 10 bases identical to TRBD1. The length of the CDR3 is 15 residues. CDR1 is SGDLS, CDR2 YYNGEE, per germline. The trim removed 4 bases at V and 7 bases at J, leaving 7 bases unmatched. The CDR3, as DNA: TGTGCCAGCAGCCCCGACAGGGGGCCTAGCGGGGAGCTGTTTTTT. Its protein product is CASSPDRGPSGELFF.

J is TRBJ2-7 and V is TRBV6-2 or TRBV6-3; D uncertain. The germline CDR1 and CDR2 sequences are MNHEY and SVGEGT. The CDR3 is 14 amino acids. V was clipped by 2 bases and J by 1 base, with 9 bases between them. CDR3 loop: CASSYPGQSYEQYF. CDR3 nucleotide sequence: TGTGCCAGCAGTTACCCCGGGCAGTCCTACGAGCAGTACTTC.

This sequence joins TRBV2 and TRBJ1-3, with TRBD1 as a possible D gene (6 bases). In germline, CDR1 is SNHLY, CDR2 FYNNEI. The CDR3 has 15 residues. With 2 bases removed from V and 3 bases from J, the gap between germline ends came to 11 bases. The CDR3 spells CASSEQGYGGNTIYF. The CDR3 coding sequence is TGTGCCAGCAGTGAACAGGGGTACGGTGGAAACACCATATATTTT.

This chain joins TRBV5-6 and TRBJ2-7; TRBD1 is a possible D gene (5 bases). Between the trimmed V and J ends, which lost 3 bases and 2 bases, there was a span of 12 bases. The germline gives CDR1 SGHDT, CDR2 YYEEEE. The length of the CDR3 is 14 residues. CDR3 DNA: TGTGCCAGCAGCTCGTACAGGCCCCCCTACGAGCAGTACTTC. Its protein is CASSSYRPPYEQYF. Combining the CDR3 with reference TRBV5-6 and TRBJ2-7 gives the whole variable domain DAGVTQSPTHLIKTRGQQVTLRCSPKSGHDTVSWYQQALGQGPQFIFQYYEEEERQRGNFPDRFSGHQFPNYSSELNVNALLLGDSALYLCASSSYRPPYEQYFGPGTRLTVT.

The rearrangement joins TRBV27 to TRBJ1-2; D call uncertain. The germline gives CDR1 MNHEY, CDR2 SMNVEV (reference sequence). Trimming left V 7 bases short and J 0 bases short, with 9 bases between. The CDR3 has 13 amino acids. The CDR3 bases are TGTGCCAGCAAGGGCACCTCTAACTATGGCTACACCTTC. Encoded protein: CASKGTSNYGYTF.

The chain employs TRBV29-1 and TRBJ2-7, with 7 bases identical to TRBD1. CDR3 length equals 14 residues. Germline lookup yields CDR1 SQVTM and CDR2 ANQGSEA. V was clipped by 5 bases and J by 4 bases; unmatched bases: 11. This chain's CDR3 is CSVHGQGVTYEQYV. Written as DNA, the CDR3 is TGCAGCGTTCATGGCCAGGGGGTGACTTACGAGCAGTACGTC.

The V gene is TRBV6-2 or TRBV6-3, the J gene TRBJ2-1; D might be TRBD1 or TRBD2, each matching 5 bases. Trimming left V 2 bases short and J 7 bases short, with 12 bases between. CDR3 length: 14 amino acids. Germline V gene sequence: CDR1 MNHEY, CDR2 SVGEGT. Here the CDR3 reads CASSYKRGVNEQFF. Here the CDR3 DNA reads TGTGCCAGCAGTTACAAGAGAGGGGTGAATGAGCAGTTCTTC.

This chain uses TRBV7-9 with TRBJ2-3; maybe TRBD2 (5 bases). The CDR3 has 15 amino acids. Germline CDR1 reads SEHNR; CDR2 reads FQNEAQ (reference sequence). Trimming left V 0 bases short and J 3 bases short, with 10 bases between. The CDR3 loop reads CASSLAGRVTDTQYF. CDR3 bases: TGTGCCAGCAGCTTAGCCGGGCGGGTTACAGATACGCAGTATTTT.

This clone has a single count. V usage is TRBV2 and J usage is TRBJ2-7, with 11 bases that match TRBD1. CDR3 length equals 14 residues. V was pared by 6 bases and J by 7 bases, with 8 bases of the junction left unmatched. Germline V gene data show CDR1 as SNHLY and CDR2 as FYNNEI. The CDR3 nucleotides read TGTGCCAGCAGGCCGGACAGGGGGCGCTGGGAGCAGTACTTC. Translated: CASRPDRGRWEQYF.

This chain connects TRBV19 to TRBJ2-1; TRBD2 aligns across 10 bases. The J segment lost 0 bases and the V segment lost 6 bases, leaving 2 bases of the junction unmatched. The V gene's germline CDR1 is LNHDA and CDR2 SQIVND (reference sequence). The CDR3 totals 15 residues. This CDR3 is CASRQRGGSYNEQFF. Written as DNA, the CDR3 is TGTGCCAGTAGACAGCGGGGGGGCTCCTACAATGAGCAGTTCTTC.

This chain joins TRBV10-3 and TRBJ2-7; the D gene is possibly TRBD1 (5 bases). Germline V gene data show CDR1 as ENHRY and CDR2 as SYGVKD. The CDR3 is made up of 12 amino acids. V lost 1 base, J lost 9 bases, and 10 bases lay in between. CDR3 in amino acids: CAISELGVVQYF. For the CDR3, the DNA is TGTGCCATCAGTGAGTTAGGGGTAGTGCAGTACTTC.

The J gene is TRBJ1-2, the V gene TRBV19; D uncertain. The CDR3 consists of 12 residues. V lost 4 bases, J lost 10 bases, and 13 bases lay in between. Germline V gives CDR1 LNHDA, CDR2 SQIVND (reference sequence). The CDR3 protein is CASSNGQLAYTF. For the CDR3, the DNA is TGTGCCAGTAGTAATGGGCAGTTGGCCTACACCTTC.

The J gene is TRBJ2-7, the V gene TRBV19, with no clear D. Germline V gene sequence: CDR1 LNHDA, CDR2 SQIVND (reference sequence). CDR3 length: 13 amino acids. The V gene lost 11 bases and the J gene lost 1 base, with 15 bases spanning the gap. The CDR3 protein is CARYGPQSYEQYF. The CDR3 DNA follows: TGTGCCCGATACGGCCCACAATCCTACGAGCAGTACTTC.

This clone has only a few counts. This chain connects TRBV2 to TRBJ1-1, with D hard to call. V was clipped by 6 bases and J by 5 bases, with 10 bases between them. This CDR3 has 12 amino acids. From germline, CDR1 is SNHLY and CDR2 FYNNEI. CDR3 nucleotides: TGTGCCAGCAGAGATACCGGGACTGAAGCTTTCTTT. Protein: CASRDTGTEAFF.

The chain couples TRBV5-4 to TRBJ1-2, with a tentative D call TRBD1 (5 bases). The CDR3 runs 13 residues. V gave up 1 base and J gave up 7 bases, with 11 bases separating them. Germline V CDR1 and CDR2: SGHNT, YYREEE (reference sequence). CDR3 DNA sequence: TGTGCCAGCAGCTTGCAGCAGGGTTTTGGCTACACCTTC. It translates to CASSLQQGFGYTF.

This chain joins TRBV7-3 and TRBJ1-6, with D possibly being TRBD1 (5 bases). CDR3 length: 15 residues. Germline V gene data show CDR1 as SGHTA and CDR2 as FQGTGA. The V and J ends lost 5 bases and 4 bases respectively, with 12 bases between them. The CDR3 reads CASSPTGPYNSPLHF. Here the CDR3 DNA reads TGTGCCAGCAGCCCGACGGGACCTTATAATTCACCCCTCCACTTT.

CDR3 in amino acids: CASKGSSYNEQFF. The CDR3 DNA follows: TGTGCCAGCAAGGGTAGCTCCTACAATGAGCAGTTCTTC. The chain has TRBV6-5 and TRBJ2-1; D gene uncertain. Germline CDR1 MNHEY, CDR2 SVGAGI. The CDR3 has 13 amino acids. The ends were cut back, 7 bases at V and 0 bases at J, with 7 bases in the middle.

The rearrangement uses TRBV6-5 and TRBJ1-3; D gene ambiguous. The CDR3 covers 13 residues. Germline values: CDR1 MNHEY, CDR2 SVGAGI. Trimming removed 0 bases from V and 4 bases from J, with 4 bases in between. CDR3 nucleotide sequence: TGTGCCAGCAGTTACTCGGCGGGAAACACCATATATTTT. Translating it yields CASSYSAGNTIYF.

This chain connects TRBV18 to TRBJ2-3; 9 nucleotides align to TRBD2. After removal of 4 bases from V and 1 base from J, the junction contained 12 bases not matched to a gene. The germline V gene encodes CDR1 KGHSH and CDR2 LQKENI. The CDR3 covers 18 residues. The CDR3 reads CASSHSPSTSGRTDTQYF. The CDR3 DNA reads as TGTGCCAGCTCACACTCCCCCTCGACTAGCGGCCGCACAGATACGCAGTATTTT.

This rearrangement joins TRBV5-1 to TRBJ1-4, with TRBD1 as a possible D gene (5 bases). Germline V gene sequence: CDR1 SGHRS, CDR2 YFSETQ. Trimming left V 1 base short and J 5 bases short, with 15 bases between. The CDR3 extends over 16 amino acids. The CDR3 loop is CASSLNGGSYNEKLFF. DNA for the CDR3: TGCGCCAGCAGCTTGAATGGGGGTTCGTACAATGAAAAACTGTTTTTT.

V and J are TRBV7-9 and TRBJ1-2, with 8 bases that match TRBD1. V lost 0 bases to trimming and J lost 4 bases; unmatched junction nucleotides: 4. Germline values: CDR1 SEHNR, CDR2 FQNEAQ (reference sequence). CDR3 length equals 15 residues. CDR3 in amino acids: CASSLADRESYGYTF. The CDR3 region has the DNA TGTGCCAGCAGCTTAGCGGACAGGGAAAGCTATGGCTACACCTTC.

V usage is TRBV6-2 or TRBV6-3 and J usage is TRBJ2-7; D may be TRBD1 (5 bases). This CDR3 is 14 amino acids long. Germline lookup yields CDR1 MNHEY and CDR2 SVGEGT. V was trimmed by 6 bases and J by 1 base, leaving 13 bases between them. In DNA form, the CDR3 reads TGTGCCAGCAGCTCGACAGCGCCGTCCTACGAGCAGTACTTC. Protein: CASSSTAPSYEQYF.

The table lists this clone with a few counts. The rearrangement links TRBV6-2 or TRBV6-3 to TRBJ2-1; TRBD2 matches at 13 bases. The CDR3 contains 16 residues. The germline V gene has CDR1 MNHEY and CDR2 SVGEGT. The V gene end was trimmed by 2 bases and the J gene end by 9 bases; junction bases not matched to a gene: 7. The CDR3 coding sequence is TGTGCCAGCAGTTACGGGACTAGCGGGGTACAGGGTGAGCAGTTCTTC. Translating gives CASSYGTSGVQGEQFF.

The chain recombines TRBV5-1 with TRBJ2-7, with TRBD1 as a possible D gene (5 bases). The length of the CDR3 is 13 residues. V was cut by 2 bases and J by 4 bases, with 10 bases left in between. Per the germline V gene, CDR1 is SGHRS and CDR2 is YFSETQ. CDR3 nucleotide sequence: TGCGCCAGCAGCTTAGACAGAAGATACGAGCAGTACTTC. Translation gives CASSLDRRYEQYF.

V is TRBV13 and J is TRBJ2-2, with D unresolved. Between the trimmed V and J ends, which lost 5 bases and 0 bases, there was a span of 7 bases. The CDR3 loop spans 14 amino acids. CDR1 PRHDT and CDR2 FYEKMQ come from the germline V gene (reference sequence). CDR3 in DNA: TGTGCCAGCAGCCCAACTACGAACACCGGGGAGCTGTTTTTT. Translation gives CASSPTTNTGELFF. The complete variable domain, with remaining parts taken from reference TRBV13 and TRBJ2-2, reads AAGVIQSPRHLIKEKRETATLKCYPIPRHDTVYWYQQGPGQDPQFLISFYEKMQSDKGSIPDRFSAQQFSDYHSELNMSSLELGDSALYFCASSPTTNTGELFFGEGSRLTVL.